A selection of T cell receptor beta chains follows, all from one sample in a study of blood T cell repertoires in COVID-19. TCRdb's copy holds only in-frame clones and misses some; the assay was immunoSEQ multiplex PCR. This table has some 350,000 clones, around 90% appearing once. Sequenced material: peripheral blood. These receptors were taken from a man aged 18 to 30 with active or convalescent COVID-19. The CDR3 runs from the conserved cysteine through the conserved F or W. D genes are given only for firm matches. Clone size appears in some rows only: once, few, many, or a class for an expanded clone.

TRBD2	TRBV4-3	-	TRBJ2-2	CASSRASGSSTGELFF	TGCGCCAGCAGCCGAGCTAGCGGGAGTAGTACCGGGGAGCTGTTTTTT
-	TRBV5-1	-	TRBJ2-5	CASRQLQETQYF	TGCGCCAGCAGACAATTACAAGAGACCCAGTACTTC
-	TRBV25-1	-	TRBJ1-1	CASRQGNTEAFF	TGTGCCAGCAGACAGGGTAACACTGAAGCTTTCTTT
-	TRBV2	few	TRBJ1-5	CASNEQLSNQPQHF	TGTGCCAGCAACGAACAGCTAAGCAATCAGCCCCAGCATTTT
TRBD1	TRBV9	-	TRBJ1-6	CASSSHGGGTGYSPLHF	TGTGCCAGTAGTTCCCACGGAGGCGGGACAGGGTATTCACCCCTCCACTTT
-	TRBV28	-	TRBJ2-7	CASSLSAQGNSYEQYF	TGTGCCAGCAGTTTATCTGCGCAGGGCAACTCCTACGAGCAGTACTTC
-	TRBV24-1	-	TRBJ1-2	CATSDPARYGYTF	TGTGCCACCAGTGATCCCGCGCGCTATGGCTACACCTTC
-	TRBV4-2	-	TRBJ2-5	CASSQGRGQQETQYF	TGTGCCAGCAGCCAAGGGAGAGGACAGCAAGAGACCCAGTACTTC
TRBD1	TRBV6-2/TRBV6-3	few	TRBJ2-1	CASSDRVYNEQFF	TGTGCCAGCAGCGACAGGGTCTACAATGAGCAGTTCTTC
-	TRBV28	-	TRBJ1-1	CASMDNHNTEAFF	TGTGCCAGCATGGACAACCATAACACTGAAGCTTTCTTT
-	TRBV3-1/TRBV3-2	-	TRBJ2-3	CASSPTPTSTDTQYF	TGTGCCAGCAGCCCGACACCGACAAGTACAGATACGCAGTATTTT
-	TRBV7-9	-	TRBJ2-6	CASSSGRSGANVLTF	TGTGCCAGCAGCAGCGGGCGCTCTGGGGCCAACGTCCTGACTTTC
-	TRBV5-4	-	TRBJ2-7	CASSSEGLTYEQYF	TGTGCCAGCAGCTCGGAGGGACTCACCTACGAGCAGTACTTC
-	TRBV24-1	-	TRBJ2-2	CATSDYGTNTGELFF	TGTGCCACCAGTGATTACGGTACGAACACCGGGGAGCTGTTTTTT
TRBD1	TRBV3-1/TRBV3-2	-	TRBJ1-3	CASSQAETGEGGNTIYF	TGTGCCAGCAGCCAAGCCGAGACAGGGGAGGGTGGAAACACCATATATTTT
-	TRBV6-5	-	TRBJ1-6	CASSFYGVNNSPLHF	TGTGCCAGCAGTTTTTACGGAGTTAATAATTCACCCCTCCACTTT
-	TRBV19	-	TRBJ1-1	CASSWEGNTEAFF	TGTGCCAGTAGCTGGGAGGGGAACACTGAAGCTTTCTTT
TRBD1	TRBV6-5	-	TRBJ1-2	CASRTTGEYGYTF	TGTGCCAGCAGGACGACAGGGGAATATGGCTACACCTTC
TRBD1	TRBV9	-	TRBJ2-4	CASSVSSGGWTKNIQYF	TGTGCCAGCAGCGTTAGTTCAGGGGGCTGGACCAAAAACATTCAGTACTTC
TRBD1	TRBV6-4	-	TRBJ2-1	CASTDGGTGGDFKSYNEQFF	TGTGCCAGCACCGACGGGGGGACAGGGGGTGACTTTAAATCCTACAATGAGCAGTTCTTC
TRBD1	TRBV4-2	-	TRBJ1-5	CASSQEGTGGSNQPQHF	TGTGCCAGCAGCCAAGAGGGGACAGGGGGAAGTAATCAGCCCCAGCATTTT
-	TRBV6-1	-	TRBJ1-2	CASSDDAEWDGYTF	TGTGCCAGCAGTGACGACGCGGAATGGGATGGCTACACCTTC
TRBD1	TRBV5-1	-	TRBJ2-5	CASSLSLQGSIGETQYF	TGCGCCAGCAGCTTGTCGTTACAGGGGTCGATTGGAGAGACCCAGTACTTC
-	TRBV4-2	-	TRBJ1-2	CASSQRIEGYTF	TGTGCCAGCAGCCAGAGGATTGAGGGCTACACCTTC
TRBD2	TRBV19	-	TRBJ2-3	CASKTSGGGTDTQYF	TGTGCCAGCAAGACTAGCGGGGGGGGCACAGATACGCAGTATTTT
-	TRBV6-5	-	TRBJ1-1	CASNPGVVTEAFF	TGTGCCAGCAATCCAGGGGTGGTCACTGAAGCTTTCTTT